This T cell receptor beta chain was captured by sequencing in a study of CD8 T cells in Susac syndrome. With random hexamers, roughly 0.45 to 1 ug RNA was reverse transcribed. Coverage of TCR beta CDR3 amplification by immunoSEQ multiplex PCR extended to 54 Vbeta and 13 Jbeta. TCRdb re-analysed the immunoSEQ multiplex PCR reads in MiXCR, keeping a single row per CDR3 protein. The table shows about 150,000 distinct CDR3 sequences, with around 93% occurring only once. This clonotype occurred a few times. CD8+ and CD4+ T cells were negatively isolated; TEMRA cells were FACS-enriched. The specimen was CD4+ T cells from PBMCs. This receptor was taken from a human donor with multiple sclerosis.

CDR3 in DNA: TGTGCCAGCCGTACAACGGGGACCGAGACCCAGTACTTC. It is translated as CASRTTGTETQYF. The rearrangement joins TRBV6-5 to TRBJ2-5, with D possibly called TRBD1 or TRBD2 (5 bases each). The CDR3 consists of 13 residues. Trimming stripped 8 bases from V and 5 bases from J, with 15 bases between. CDR1 MNHEY and CDR2 SVGAGI come from the germline V gene.